A selection of T cell receptor beta chains follows, all from one sample in a study of shared clonotypes between healthy human individuals. Libraries were prepared by immunoSEQ multiplex PCR; TCRdb keeps only in-frame clonotypes and omits some of them. This table holds about 680,000 clones, around 92% found once. The sample consisted of naive CD8+ T cells sorted from blood. These receptors were obtained from a man aged 25 to 40 in good health. Each CDR3 is given with its conserved first and last residue. D genes are given only for firm matches. For some rows the clone size is stated as once, few or many, or as a class when expanded; others skip it.

D gene	V gene	J gene	clone size	CDR3 protein	CDR3 DNA
NA	TRBV27	TRBJ2-5	NA	CASSFLGSQETQYF	TGTGCCAGCAGTTTTCTAGGTTCCCAAGAGACCCAGTACTTC
TRBD2	TRBV7-9	TRBJ2-5	NA	CASSSVSGGQETQYF	TGTGCCAGCAGCTCGGTATCGGGGGGCCAAGAGACCCAGTACTTC
NA	TRBV29-1	TRBJ2-7	NA	CSVEGQAYEQYF	TGCAGCGTTGAAGGACAGGCCTACGAGCAGTACTTC
NA	TRBV6-5	TRBJ2-3	NA	CASSYDGLGGSDTQYF	TGTGCCAGCAGTTACGATGGGCTAGGCGGGTCAGATACGCAGTATTTT
TRBD1	TRBV6-1	TRBJ1-2	NA	CASRVGQGRDGYTF	TGTGCCAGCAGGGTAGGACAGGGTCGCGATGGCTACACCTTC
TRBD2	TRBV25-1	TRBJ2-5	once	CASSDVGRLETQYF	TGTGCCAGCAGTGACGTCGGGAGGCTGGAGACCCAGTACTTC
NA	TRBV27	TRBJ2-7	NA	CASSLSPGPMAEQYF	TGTGCCAGCAGTTTATCGCCGGGACCTATGGCCGAGCAGTACTTC
TRBD1	TRBV4-3	TRBJ2-7	NA	CASSPGTGLYEQYF	TGCGCCAGCAGCCCCGGGACAGGGCTGTACGAGCAGTACTTC
TRBD2	TRBV27	TRBJ2-1	few	CASSAGLAGVEQFF	TGTGCCAGCAGTGCGGGACTAGCGGGAGTTGAGCAGTTCTTC
TRBD1	TRBV19	TRBJ2-7	NA	CASSTLRTGAYEQYF	TGTGCCAGTAGTACCCTCCGGACAGGGGCCTACGAGCAGTACTTC
TRBD1	TRBV28	TRBJ2-7	NA	CASSLSIQGYYEQYF	TGTGCCAGCAGTTTATCCATACAGGGGTACTACGAGCAGTACTTC
TRBD1	TRBV7-9	TRBJ1-4	NA	CASSITPPGQGNEKLFF	TGTGCCAGCAGCATAACACCCCCGGGACAGGGTAATGAAAAACTGTTTTTT
TRBD2	TRBV11-2	TRBJ2-7	few	CASSLGTSGIYEQYF	TGTGCCAGCAGCTTAGGCACTAGCGGGATATACGAGCAGTACTTC
TRBD2	TRBV13	TRBJ2-7	NA	CASSSQTSGGQREQYF	TGTGCCAGCAGCTCCCAGACTAGCGGGGGCCAGAGGGAGCAGTACTTC
TRBD1	TRBV29-1	TRBJ2-2	NA	CSGGTGATGELFF	TGCAGCGGGGGGACAGGGGCCACCGGGGAGCTGTTTTTT
NA	TRBV29-1	TRBJ1-2	once	CSVQPPDKIYGYTF	TGCAGCGTCCAGCCCCCGGACAAAATCTATGGCTACACCTTC
TRBD1	TRBV14	TRBJ1-1	NA	CASSPYSLGQGLKNTEAFF	TGTGCCAGCAGCCCTTACTCTCTCGGACAGGGACTTAAGAACACTGAAGCTTTCTTT
NA	TRBV19	TRBJ1-2	few	CASSIGFDGANYGYTF	TGTGCCAGTAGTATAGGTTTCGACGGAGCTAACTATGGCTACACCTTC
NA	TRBV6-6	TRBJ1-2	NA	CASRGTSYGYTF	TGTGCCAGCAGGGGGACTTCATATGGCTACACCTTC
TRBD1	TRBV9	TRBJ2-7	NA	CASSGTDDLYEQYF	TGTGCCAGCAGTGGGACAGACGATCTCTACGAGCAGTACTTC
NA	TRBV29-1	TRBJ2-7	once	CSAGQTRFPYEQYF	TGCAGCGCCGGACAGACGAGGTTCCCCTACGAGCAGTACTTC
TRBD2	TRBV5-1	TRBJ2-2	NA	CASSRAPGLVGGELFF	TGCGCCAGCAGCAGGGCCCCGGGACTAGTGGGCGGGGAGCTGTTTTTT
NA	TRBV7-9	TRBJ1-1	NA	CASSLLLAFGAEAFF	TGTGCCAGCAGCTTACTGCTTGCATTCGGTGCTGAAGCTTTCTTT